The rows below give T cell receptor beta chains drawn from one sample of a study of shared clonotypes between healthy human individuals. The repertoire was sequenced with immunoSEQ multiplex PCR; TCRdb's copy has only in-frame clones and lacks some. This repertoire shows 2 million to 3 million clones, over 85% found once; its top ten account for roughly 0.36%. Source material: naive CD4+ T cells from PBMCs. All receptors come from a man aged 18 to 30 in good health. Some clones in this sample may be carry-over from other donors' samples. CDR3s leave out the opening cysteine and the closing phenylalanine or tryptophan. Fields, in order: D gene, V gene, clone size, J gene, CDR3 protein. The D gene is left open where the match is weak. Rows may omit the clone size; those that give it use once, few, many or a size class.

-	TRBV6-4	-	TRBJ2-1	ASSYTSFLGNEQF
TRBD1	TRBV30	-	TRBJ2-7	AWARDREAYEQY
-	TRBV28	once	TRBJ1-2	ASSRNGYT
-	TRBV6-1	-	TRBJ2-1	ASRKRVYNEQF
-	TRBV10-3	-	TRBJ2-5	AISKTEQGETQY
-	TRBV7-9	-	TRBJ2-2	ASLLGGTGELF
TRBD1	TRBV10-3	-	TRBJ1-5	AIRSGGPYSNQPQH
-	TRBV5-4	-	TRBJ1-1	ASRDPGLDDTEAF
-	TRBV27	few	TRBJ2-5	ASSLLGTVTQY
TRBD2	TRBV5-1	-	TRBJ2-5	ASSWAGGPEETQY
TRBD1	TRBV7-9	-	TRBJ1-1	ASSPDRGVTEAF
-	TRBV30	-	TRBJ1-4	AWSVGGYEKLF
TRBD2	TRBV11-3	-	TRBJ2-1	ASSLGGLAGGFGEQF
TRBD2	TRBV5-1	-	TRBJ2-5	ASSLVPSGQETQY
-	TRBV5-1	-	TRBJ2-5	ASSEDPGRQETQY
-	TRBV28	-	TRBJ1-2	ASSLPHRAGDGYT
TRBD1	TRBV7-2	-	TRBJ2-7	ASSMAGTGAEEQY
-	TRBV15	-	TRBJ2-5	ATSRSVPQETQY
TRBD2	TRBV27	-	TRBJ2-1	ASSTRTSGRNYNEQF
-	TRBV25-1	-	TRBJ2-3	ASTRGATDTQY
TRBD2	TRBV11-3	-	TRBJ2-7	ASSQGLAGSYEQY
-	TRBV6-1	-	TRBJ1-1	ASSEINRDTEAF
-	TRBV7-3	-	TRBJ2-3	ASSLLSTDTQY
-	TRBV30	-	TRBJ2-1	AWSPTGTAQF
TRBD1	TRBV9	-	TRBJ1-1	ASSTRDRGTEAF
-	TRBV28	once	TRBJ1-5	ATTKVGSDQPQH
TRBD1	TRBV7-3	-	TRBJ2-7	ASSSGGTGSFHEQY
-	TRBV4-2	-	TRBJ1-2	ASSQPRGDGGFYGYT
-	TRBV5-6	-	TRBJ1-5	ASSPQEGNQPQH
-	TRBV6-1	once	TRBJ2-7	ASSEAGIAYEQY
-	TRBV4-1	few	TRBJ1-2	ASSQEQRIGYGYT
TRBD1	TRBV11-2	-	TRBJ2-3	ASSPRGGGQGADTQY
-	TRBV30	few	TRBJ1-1	AWSVPMNTEAF
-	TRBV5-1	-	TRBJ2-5	ASSLSLTGGEETQY
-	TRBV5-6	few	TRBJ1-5	ASSLGHQPQH
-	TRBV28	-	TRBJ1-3	ATKYGALGGNTIY
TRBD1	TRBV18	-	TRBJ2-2	ASSVDQQGAAGELF
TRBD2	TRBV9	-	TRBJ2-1	ASSPRREGPDEQF
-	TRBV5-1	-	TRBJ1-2	ASSLDHPSRGYT
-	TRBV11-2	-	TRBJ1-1	ASSLDGWSTEAF
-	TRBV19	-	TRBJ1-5	ASSIDPIDRRVPH